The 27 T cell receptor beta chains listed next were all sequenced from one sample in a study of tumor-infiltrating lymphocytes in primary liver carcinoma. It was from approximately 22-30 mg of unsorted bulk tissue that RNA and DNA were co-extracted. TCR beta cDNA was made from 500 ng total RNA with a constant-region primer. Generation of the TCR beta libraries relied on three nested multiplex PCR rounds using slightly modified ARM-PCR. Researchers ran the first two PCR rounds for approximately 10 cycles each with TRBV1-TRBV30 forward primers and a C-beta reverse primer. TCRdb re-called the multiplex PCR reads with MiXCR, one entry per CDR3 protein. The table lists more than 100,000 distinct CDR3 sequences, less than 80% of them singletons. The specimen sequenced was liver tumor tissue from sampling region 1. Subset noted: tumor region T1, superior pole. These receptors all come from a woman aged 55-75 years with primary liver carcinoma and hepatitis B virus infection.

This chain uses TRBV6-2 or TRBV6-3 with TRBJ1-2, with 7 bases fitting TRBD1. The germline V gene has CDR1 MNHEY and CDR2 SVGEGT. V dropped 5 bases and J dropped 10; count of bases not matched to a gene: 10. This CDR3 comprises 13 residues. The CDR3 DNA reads TGTGCCAGCAGTGAAACAGGGGAGCGTGCCTACACCTTC. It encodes CASSETGERAYTF.

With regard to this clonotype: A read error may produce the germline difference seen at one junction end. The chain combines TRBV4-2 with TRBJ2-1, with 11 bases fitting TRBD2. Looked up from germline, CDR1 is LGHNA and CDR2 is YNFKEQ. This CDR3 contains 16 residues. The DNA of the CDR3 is TGTGCCAGCGGCCAAGATGGGACTAGCGGTTACAATGAGCAGTTCTTC. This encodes CASGQDGTSGYNEQFF.

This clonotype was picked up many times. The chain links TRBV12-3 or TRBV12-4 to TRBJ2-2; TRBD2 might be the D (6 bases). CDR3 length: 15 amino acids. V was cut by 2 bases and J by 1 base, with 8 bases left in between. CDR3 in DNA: TGTGCCAGCAGTTTAAGGGAGGTGAACACCGGGGAGCTGTTTTTT. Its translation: CASSLREVNTGELFF.

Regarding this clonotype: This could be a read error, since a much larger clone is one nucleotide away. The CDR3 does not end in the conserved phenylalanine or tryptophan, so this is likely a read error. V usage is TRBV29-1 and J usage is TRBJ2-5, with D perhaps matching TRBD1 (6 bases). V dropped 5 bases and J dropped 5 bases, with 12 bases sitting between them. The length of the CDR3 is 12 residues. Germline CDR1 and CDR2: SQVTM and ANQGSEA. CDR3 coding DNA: TGCAGCGTTACAGGGTTTGGGGAGACCCAGTACTTA. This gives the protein CSVTGFGETQYL.

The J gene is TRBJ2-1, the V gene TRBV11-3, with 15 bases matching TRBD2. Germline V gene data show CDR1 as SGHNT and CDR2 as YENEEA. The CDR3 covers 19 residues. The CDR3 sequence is CVSSAGQGGLAGGFNEQFF. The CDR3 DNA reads TGTGTCAGTAGTGCCGGACAGGGGGGACTAGCGGGAGGATTCAATGAGCAGTTCTTC.

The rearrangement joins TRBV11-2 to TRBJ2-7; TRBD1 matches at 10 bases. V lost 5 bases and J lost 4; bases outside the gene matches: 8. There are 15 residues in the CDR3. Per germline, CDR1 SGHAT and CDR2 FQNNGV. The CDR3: CASSVPGQGEYEQYF. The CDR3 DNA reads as TGTGCCAGCAGCGTCCCCGGACAGGGGGAGTACGAGCAGTACTTC.

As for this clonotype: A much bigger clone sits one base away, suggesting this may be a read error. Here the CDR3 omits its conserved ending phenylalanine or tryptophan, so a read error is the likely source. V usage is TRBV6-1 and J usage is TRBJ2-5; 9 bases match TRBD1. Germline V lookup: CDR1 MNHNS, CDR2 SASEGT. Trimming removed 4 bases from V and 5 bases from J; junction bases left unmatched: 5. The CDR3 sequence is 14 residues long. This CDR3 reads CASSGYRGRETQYS. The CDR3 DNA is TGTGCCAGCAGTGGATACAGGGGGCGGGAGACCCAGTACTCC.

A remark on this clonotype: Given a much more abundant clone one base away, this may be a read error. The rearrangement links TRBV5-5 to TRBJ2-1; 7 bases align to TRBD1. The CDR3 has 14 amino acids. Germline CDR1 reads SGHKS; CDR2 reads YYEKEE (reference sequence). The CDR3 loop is CANSWGQMYNEQFF. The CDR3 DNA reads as TGTGCCAACAGCTGGGGACAGATGTACAATGAGCAGTTCTTC.

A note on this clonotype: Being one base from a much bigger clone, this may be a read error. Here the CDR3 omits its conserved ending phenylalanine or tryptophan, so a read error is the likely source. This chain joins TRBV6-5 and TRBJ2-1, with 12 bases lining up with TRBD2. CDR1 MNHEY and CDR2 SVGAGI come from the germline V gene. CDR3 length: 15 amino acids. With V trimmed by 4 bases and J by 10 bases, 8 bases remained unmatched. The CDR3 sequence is CASSSSGRGLKEQFS. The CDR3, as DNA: TGTGCCAGCAGTTCTAGCGGGAGGGGCCTGAAGGAGCAGTTCTCC.

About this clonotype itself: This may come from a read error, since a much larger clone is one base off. Here the CDR3 reads CVSSEAGATYNEQFF. In DNA, the CDR3 is TGTGTCAGCAGTGAAGCAGGGGCCACATACAATGAGCAGTTCTTC. V gene TRBV6-1 combines with J gene TRBJ2-1, with a weak D call TRBD1 (6 bases). Germline lookup yields CDR1 MNHNS and CDR2 SASEGT. The CDR3 loop spans 15 amino acids.

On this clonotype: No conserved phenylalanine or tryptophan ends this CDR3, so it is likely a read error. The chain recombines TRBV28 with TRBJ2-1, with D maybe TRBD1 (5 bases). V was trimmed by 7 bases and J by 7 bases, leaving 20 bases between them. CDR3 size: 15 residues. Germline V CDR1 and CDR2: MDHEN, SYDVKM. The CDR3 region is CASTAGIELYNEQFL. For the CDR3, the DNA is TGTGCCAGCACCGCAGGGATCGAGCTCTATAATGAGCAGTTCCTC.

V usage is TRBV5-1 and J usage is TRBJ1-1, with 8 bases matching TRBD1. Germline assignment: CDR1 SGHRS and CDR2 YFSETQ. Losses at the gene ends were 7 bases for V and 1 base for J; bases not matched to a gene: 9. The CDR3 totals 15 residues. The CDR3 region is CASHLAQGANTEAFF. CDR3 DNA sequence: TGCGCCAGCCACCTCGCCCAGGGGGCGAACACTGAAGCTTTCTTT.

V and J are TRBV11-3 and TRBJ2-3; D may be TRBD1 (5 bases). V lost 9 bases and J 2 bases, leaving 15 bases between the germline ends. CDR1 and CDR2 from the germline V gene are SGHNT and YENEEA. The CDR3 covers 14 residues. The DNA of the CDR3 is TGTGCCAGTAGCCATCAGACAGACACAGATACGCAGTATTTT. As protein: CASSHQTDTDTQYF.

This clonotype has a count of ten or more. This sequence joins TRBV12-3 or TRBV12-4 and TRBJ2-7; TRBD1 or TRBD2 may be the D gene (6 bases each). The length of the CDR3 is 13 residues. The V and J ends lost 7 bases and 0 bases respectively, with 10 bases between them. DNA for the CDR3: TGTGCCAGCACGGGGGCTTACTCCTACGAGCAGTACTTC. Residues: CASTGAYSYEQYF.

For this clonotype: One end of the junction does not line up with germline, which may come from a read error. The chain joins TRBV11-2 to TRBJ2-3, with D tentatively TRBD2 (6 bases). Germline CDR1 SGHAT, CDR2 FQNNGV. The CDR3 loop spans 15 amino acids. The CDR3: CASIRRSTSTDMQYF. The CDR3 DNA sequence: TGTGCCAGCATTAGAAGGTCAACTAGCACAGATATGCAGTATTTT.

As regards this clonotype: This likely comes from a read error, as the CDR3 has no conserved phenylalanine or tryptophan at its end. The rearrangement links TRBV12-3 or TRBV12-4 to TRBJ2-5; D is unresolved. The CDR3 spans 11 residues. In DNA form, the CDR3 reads TGCGCCAGCAGTTTGCGAAAGACCCAGTACATC. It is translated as CASSLRKTQYI.

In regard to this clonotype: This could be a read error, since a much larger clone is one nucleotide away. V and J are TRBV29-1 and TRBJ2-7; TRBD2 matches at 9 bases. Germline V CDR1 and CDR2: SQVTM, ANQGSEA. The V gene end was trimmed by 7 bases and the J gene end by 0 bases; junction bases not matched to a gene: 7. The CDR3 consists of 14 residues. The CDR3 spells CSALTSGTSYEQYF. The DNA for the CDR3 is TGCAGCGCTTTGACTAGCGGAACCTCCTACGAGCAGTACTTC.

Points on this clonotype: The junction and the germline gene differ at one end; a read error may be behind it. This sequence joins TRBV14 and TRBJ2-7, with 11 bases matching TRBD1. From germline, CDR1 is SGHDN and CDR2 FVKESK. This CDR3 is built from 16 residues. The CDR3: CVSSSGTGGVSYEQYF. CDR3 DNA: TGTGTCAGCAGCTCTGGGACAGGGGGAGTCTCCTACGAGCAGTACTTC.

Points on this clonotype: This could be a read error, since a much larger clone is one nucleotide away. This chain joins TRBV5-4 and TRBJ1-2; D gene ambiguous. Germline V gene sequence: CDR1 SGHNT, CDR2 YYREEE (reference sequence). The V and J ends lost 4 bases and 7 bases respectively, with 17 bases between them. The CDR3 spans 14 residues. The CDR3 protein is CASSTETAIGGYTF. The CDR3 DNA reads TGTGCCAGCAGCACTGAAACAGCGATTGGTGGCTACACCTTC.

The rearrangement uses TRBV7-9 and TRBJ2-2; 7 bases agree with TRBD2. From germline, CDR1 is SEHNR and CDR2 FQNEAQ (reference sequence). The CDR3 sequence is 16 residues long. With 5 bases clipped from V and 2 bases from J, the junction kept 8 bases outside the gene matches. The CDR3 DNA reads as TGTGCCAGCAGCCAAAGGCCGGGGGGAAACACCGGGGAGCTGTTTTTT. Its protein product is CASSQRPGGNTGELFF.

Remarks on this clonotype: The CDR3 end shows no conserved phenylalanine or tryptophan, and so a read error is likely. CDR3 residues: CTSSLREGGADTQYL. The CDR3 region has the DNA TGTACCAGCAGCTTGCGGGAGGGGGGCGCAGATACGCAGTATCTT. The chain has TRBV11-2 and TRBJ2-3; 9 bases map to TRBD2. The CDR3 has 15 residues. Germline values: CDR1 SGHAT, CDR2 FQNNGV.

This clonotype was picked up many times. The CDR3 is CSVPKAAGGDTQYF. In DNA form, the CDR3 reads TGCAGCGTACCGAAAGCCGCTGGGGGGGATACGCAGTATTTT. The chain is built from TRBV29-1 and TRBJ2-3, with D tentatively TRBD2 (6 bases). The germline CDR1 and CDR2 sequences are SQVTM and ANQGSEA. Trimming took off 6 bases at V and 6 bases at J, with 19 bases between the two ends. This CDR3 contains 14 residues.

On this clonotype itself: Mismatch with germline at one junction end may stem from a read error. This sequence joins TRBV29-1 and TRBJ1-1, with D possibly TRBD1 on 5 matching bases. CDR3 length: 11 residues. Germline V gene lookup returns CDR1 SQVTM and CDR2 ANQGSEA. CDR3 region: CSVVKGGEASF. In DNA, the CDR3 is TGCAGCGTTGTGAAGGGAGGGGAAGCTTCCTTT.

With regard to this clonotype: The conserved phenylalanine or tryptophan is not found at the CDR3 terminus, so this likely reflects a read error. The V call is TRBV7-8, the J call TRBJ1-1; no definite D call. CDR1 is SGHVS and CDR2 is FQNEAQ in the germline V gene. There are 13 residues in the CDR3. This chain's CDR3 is CASSWKGVTEAFL. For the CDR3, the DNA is TGCGCCAGCAGCTGGAAGGGCGTAACTGAAGCTTTCCTT.

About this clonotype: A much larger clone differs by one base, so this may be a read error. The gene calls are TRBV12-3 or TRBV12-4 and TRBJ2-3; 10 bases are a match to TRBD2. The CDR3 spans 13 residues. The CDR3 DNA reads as TGTGCCAGTCTCCAGCGGGAGGGGGATACGCATTATTTT. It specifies CASLQREGDTHYF.

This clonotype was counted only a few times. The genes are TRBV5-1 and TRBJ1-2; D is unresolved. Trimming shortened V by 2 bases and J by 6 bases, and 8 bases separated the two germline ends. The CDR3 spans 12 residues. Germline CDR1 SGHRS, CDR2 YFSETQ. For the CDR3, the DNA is TGCGCCAGCAGCTTCGAGGGCGATGGCTACACCTTC. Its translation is CASSFEGDGYTF.

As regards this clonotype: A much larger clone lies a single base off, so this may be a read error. The CDR3 sequence is CASSPPPQGYYYERYF. In nucleotides, the CDR3 is TGTGCCAGCAGCCCCCCTCCGCAGGGCTACTACTACGAGCGGTACTTC. J is TRBJ2-7 and V is TRBV13; D might be TRBD1 (5 bases). CDR1 PRHDT and CDR2 FYEKMQ come from the germline V gene (reference sequence). The length of the CDR3 is 16 residues.